This TCR beta chain was obtained from a study of T cell responses to AZD1222 COVID-19 vaccine. Concerning this clone itself: Its antigen is as yet unknown.

Whole-study findings and limits: In a largely white British group with more females than males, clonal diversity was possibly underestimated. Repertoire sampling was restricted to post-peak T cell response timepoints. Reportedly, close to half of spike-specific TCRs are directed against unmutated variant regions. Only a handful of AZD1222 recipients tested seropositive at baseline.

This CDR3 comprises 12 residues. V gave up 3 bases and J gave up 4 bases, with 8 bases separating them. Germline V gene sequence: CDR1 GTSNPN, CDR2 SVGIG (reference sequence). Repertoires were generated with immunoSEQ multiplex PCR, while TCRdb's copy carries only in-frame clones and drops some. The sample lists roughly 140,000 clones; almost 95% were seen once. The rearrangement uses TRBV30 and TRBJ2-3; TRBD2 might be the D (6 bases). Material: peripheral blood, obtained 28 days after the second AZD1222 dose. The clonotype originates from an adult who received the AZD1222 COVID-19 vaccine. The CDR3: CAWSSGADTQYF. The CDR3 DNA is TGTGCCTGGAGCTCGGGGGCAGATACGCAGTATTTT.